The rows below give T cell receptor beta chains drawn from one sample of a study of shared clonotypes between healthy human individuals. The method was immunoSEQ multiplex PCR; TCRdb's version includes in-frame clones alone and lacks a portion of them. This sample has fewer than 3 million clones; under 95% occur once, and the top ten carry 0.37%. Sequencing input: naive CD4+ T cells from PBMCs. Receptors originate from a man aged 18 to 30 in good health. Some clones in this sample may be carry-over from other donors' samples. The CDR3 runs from the conserved cysteine through the conserved F or W. The order of the fields is V gene, J gene, clone size, CDR3 protein. Rows give clone size only sometimes, using once, few, many, or a class for an expanded clone.

>TRBV18|TRBJ2-2|once
CASSPRETNTGELFF
>TRBV4-1|TRBJ2-3|NA
CASSQVPLFDESTDTQYF
>TRBV9|TRBJ2-7|NA
CASSGGPAGSYEQYF
>TRBV28|TRBJ1-2|once
CASSTPGDEFGYTF
>TRBV27|TRBJ1-2|NA
CASSITGQGALGYTF
>TRBV29-1|TRBJ2-2|few
CSVGRSTGELFF
>TRBV9|TRBJ2-1|NA
CASSVGARGRYDNEQFF
>TRBV28|TRBJ1-1|once
CASSQTALNTEAFF
>TRBV4-1|TRBJ2-1|NA
CASSQEGAGGGEQFF
>TRBV14|TRBJ1-2|NA
CASSQIYGAGSGYTF
>TRBV13|TRBJ1-2|NA
CASSHMTGEIGYTF
>TRBV7-9|TRBJ1-1|NA
CASSFSSNTEAFF
>TRBV5-1|TRBJ2-2|NA
CASSPRMGSDTGELFF
>TRBV6-6|TRBJ1-3|NA
CASSPRTAGSGNTIYF
>TRBV7-9|TRBJ2-1|NA
CASSLVSGSSSYNEQFF
>TRBV14|TRBJ1-2|NA
CASSSTGIKYGYTF
>TRBV28|TRBJ1-2|NA
CASSSWTDYGYTF
>TRBV2|TRBJ2-7|once
CASSENSGACF
>TRBV27|TRBJ2-7|NA
CASSFRFEQYF
>TRBV5-4|TRBJ1-1|once
CASSRDSQNTEAFF
>TRBV25-1|TRBJ2-2|NA
CASSEVVRNTGELFF
>TRBV28|TRBJ1-1|NA
CASSVLGTEAFF
>TRBV19|TRBJ1-3|NA
CASSISGARTIYF
>TRBV18|TRBJ2-5|NA
CASSPLYGETQYF
>TRBV6-1|TRBJ2-1|NA
CASSLDEQFF
>TRBV28|TRBJ2-7|NA
CASRGGHREQYF
>TRBV28|TRBJ2-6|NA
CASAVGGTGGAGANVLTF
>TRBV19|TRBJ1-1|NA
CASRGGGLRNTEAFF
>TRBV6-1|TRBJ2-3|NA
CASSEALLAGATDTQYF
>TRBV18|TRBJ2-3|NA
CASSPGTGAPDTQYF
>TRBV14|TRBJ2-3|NA
CASSQGRGGDTQYF
>TRBV6-5|TRBJ1-2|NA
CASSYDKRSYGYTF
>TRBV27|TRBJ2-5|NA
CASSFQVQETQYF
>TRBV29-1|TRBJ2-3|once
CSVNARFTDTQYF
>TRBV5-4|NA|NA
CASSLMGQSSYEQYF
>TRBV5-4|TRBJ2-7|NA
CASSLVNEQYF
>TRBV6-1|TRBJ2-2|NA
CASRAREELFF
>TRBV10-1|TRBJ2-7|NA
CASSESVAEQAYEQYF
>TRBV7-9|TRBJ2-3|NA
CASSLRDRGVADTQYF
>TRBV2|TRBJ2-2|NA
CASLAGGAGELFF
>TRBV29-1|TRBJ2-5|few
CSVVIKRYQETQYF
>TRBV11-3|TRBJ2-3|NA
CASSLEGGYTDTQYF
>TRBV4-1|TRBJ2-6|NA
CASSGQGQGGSGANVLTF
>TRBV19|TRBJ2-1|once
CASSIVSSYYNEQFF
>TRBV6-5|TRBJ2-1|NA
CASSYSGHEQFF
>TRBV9|TRBJ2-3|NA
CASSLSIRTDTQYF
>TRBV2|TRBJ2-5|NA
CARSQGQQETQYF
>TRBV7-6|TRBJ1-1|once
CASSRKPDTVAFF
>TRBV28|TRBJ2-4|few
CASRGNPTGAKNIQYF
>TRBV5-1|TRBJ2-1|NA
CASSFILAENNEQFF
>TRBV6-5|TRBJ1-4|NA
CASSSTGQVYSF
>TRBV9|TRBJ1-1|NA
CASSIWTGSDTEAFF
>TRBV7-9|TRBJ1-1|once
CASSTTGQGGTEAFF
>TRBV29-1|TRBJ2-7|NA
CSVATQHSYEQYF
>TRBV28|TRBJ1-2|NA
CARIRSAGDYGYTF
>TRBV7-9|TRBJ1-3|NA
CASSSPGVDSGNTIYF